One and the same sample provided the 30 T cell receptor beta chains below, sequenced in a study of cytomegalovirus exposure and HLA in healthy donors. The PCR was carried out with 60 Vbeta primers and 13 Jbeta primers. The assay was immunoSEQ multiplex PCR, and TCRdb's table has in-frame clones only and misses some. The table lists roughly 130,000 clones, 65% to 90% of them singletons, with around 1.2% in the top ten. The sample consisted of PBMCs. Source of these receptors: a girl between 2 and 10 years old in good health and CMV-seronegative.

The chain links TRBV27 to TRBJ2-7; tentatively, D is TRBD2 (6 bases). V lost 8 bases and J 0 bases, leaving 14 bases between the germline ends. Germline CDR1 reads MNHEY; CDR2 reads SMNVEV (reference sequence). This CDR3 comprises 14 residues. CDR3 sequence: CASRSGPSSYEQYF. Written as DNA, the CDR3 is TGTGCCAGCCGAAGCGGGCCTAGCTCCTACGAGCAGTACTTC.

The chain employs TRBV19 and TRBJ1-5, with TRBD1 matching 10 bases. V shed 6 bases and J 0 bases; nucleotides not matched to a gene: 5. The germline V gene has CDR1 LNHDA and CDR2 SQIVND (reference sequence). This CDR3 has 16 residues. CDR3 residues: CASRGQGQNSNQPQHF. The CDR3 DNA is TGTGCCAGTAGGGGACAGGGGCAAAATAGCAATCAGCCCCAGCATTTT.

V gene TRBV15 combines with J gene TRBJ2-1; 9 bases line up with TRBD2. This CDR3 has 17 residues. In germline, CDR1 is LNHNV, CDR2 YYDKDF (reference sequence). V was pared by 6 bases and J by 2 bases, with 11 bases of the junction left unmatched. The CDR3 loop reads CATRDSGRFFPYNEQFF. The CDR3 DNA sequence: TGTGCCACCAGGGACAGCGGGAGGTTTTTCCCCTACAATGAGCAGTTCTTC.

The gene calls are TRBV28 and TRBJ2-1; TRBD2 is a possible D gene (6 bases). This CDR3 is built from 14 residues. Trimming removed 7 bases from V and 4 bases from J, with 14 bases in between. Per the germline V gene, CDR1 is MDHEN and CDR2 is SYDVKM. The CDR3 DNA reads as TGTGCCAGCATGGAGCTCGGGGGATACAATGAGCAGTTCTTC. Protein sequence: CASMELGGYNEQFF.

This chain links TRBV7-2 with TRBJ1-1; D may be TRBD1 (6 bases). V was shortened by 8 bases and J by 4 bases, with 17 bases between the two germline ends. This CDR3 contains 14 residues. Germline V lookup: CDR1 SGHTA, CDR2 FQGNSA. The CDR3 DNA is TGTGCCAGCGCGGTACAGGGAGGGGGCACTGAAGCTTTCTTT. It specifies CASAVQGGGTEAFF. Complete variable domain (other parts from reference TRBV7-2 and TRBJ1-1): GAGVSQSPSNKVTEKGKDVELRCDPISGHTALYWYRQSLGQGLEFLIYFQGNSAPDKSGLPSDRFSAERTGGSVSTLTIQRTQQEDSAVYLCASAVQGGGTEAFFGQGTRLTVV.

This sequence joins TRBV5-1 and TRBJ2-7, with 7 nucleotides matching TRBD1. The CDR3 extends over 15 amino acids. Germline assignment: CDR1 SGHRS and CDR2 YFSETQ. V trimming: 4 bases; J trimming: 1 base; junction bases outside the gene matches: 8. The CDR3 sequence is CASSGGQRNSYEQYF. In DNA, the CDR3 is TGCGCCAGCAGCGGGGGACAGAGGAATTCCTACGAGCAGTACTTC. Variable domain in full (rest from reference TRBV5-1 and TRBJ2-7): KAGVTQTPRYLIKTRGQQVTLSCSPISGHRSVSWYQQTPGQGLQFLFEYFSETQRNKGNFPGRFSGRQFSNSRSEMNVSTLELGDSALYLCASSGGQRNSYEQYFGPGTRLTVT.

This clone was seen a few times. This sequence joins TRBV29-1 and TRBJ1-1, with 8 bases identical to TRBD1. This CDR3 has 13 residues. V was pared by 4 bases and J by 1 base, with 2 bases of the junction left unmatched. The V gene's germline CDR1 is SQVTM and CDR2 ANQGSEA. CDR3 amino acids: CSVAQGANTEAFF. CDR3 DNA: TGCAGCGTTGCCCAGGGGGCGAACACTGAAGCTTTCTTT.

This clone has only one observation. The chain couples TRBV2 to TRBJ1-5, with TRBD1 matching 9 bases. Trimming at V came to 0 bases and at J to 15 bases, leaving 3 bases not matched to a gene. CDR1 SNHLY and CDR2 FYNNEI come from the germline V gene. There are 12 residues in the CDR3. The DNA of the CDR3 is TGTGCCAGCAGTGAAGCGGGGACAGGGTGGCATTTT. Amino acid sequence: CASSEAGTGWHF.

V usage is TRBV28 and J usage is TRBJ1-3, with TRBD1 identical over 9 bases. The junction had 9 bases not matched to a gene; V was cut back by 8 bases and J by 7 bases. Germline V lookup: CDR1 MDHEN, CDR2 SYDVKM. The length of the CDR3 is 14 residues. The CDR3 spells CASRWTGAANTIYF. The CDR3 DNA is TGTGCCAGCCGATGGACAGGGGCGGCGAACACCATATATTTT.

The rearrangement joins TRBV30 to TRBJ1-5, with 7 bases matching TRBD1. Trimming removed 5 bases from V and 0 bases from J; junction bases left unmatched: 7. CDR3 length: 15 residues. The germline gives CDR1 GTSNPN, CDR2 SVGIG (reference sequence). CDR3: CAWDRDTYSNQPQHF. CDR3 sequence (DNA): TGTGCCTGGGACAGGGACACCTATAGCAATCAGCCCCAGCATTTT.

V is TRBV5-1 and J is TRBJ2-3; a weak D match, TRBD1 (6 bases). With 6 bases removed from V and 6 bases from J, the gap between germline ends came to 17 bases. CDR1 and CDR2 (germline): SGHRS, YFSETQ. The CDR3 runs to 14 residues. The CDR3 spells CASKTGAGADTQYF. CDR3 coding DNA: TGCGCCAGCAAAACCGGGGCAGGGGCGGATACGCAGTATTTT.

This clone was found a few times. The chain couples TRBV21-1 to TRBJ1-4; TRBD1, the table's D call, was not compared with the DNA. TRBV21-1 is a pseudogene locus. The CDR3 runs to 16 residues. DNA for the CDR3: TGTGCCAGCAGCAAATCGCCGACAGGGTCCAATGAAAAACTGTTTTTT. Translation: CASSKSPTGSNEKLFF.

This clone was seen just once. The chain has TRBV14 and TRBJ2-7; tentative D call: TRBD2 (5 bases). V lost 0 bases, J lost 3 bases, and 18 bases lay in between. CDR3 size: 17 residues. In germline, CDR1 is SGHDN, CDR2 FVKESK. In nucleotides, the CDR3 is TGTGCCAGCAGCCAAGATACCGGACTCCACATCCTCTACGAGCAGTACTTC. Translating gives CASSQDTGLHILYEQYF.

The chain joins TRBV30 to TRBJ2-2; D call uncertain. Germline V gene data show CDR1 as GTSNPN and CDR2 as SVGIG (reference sequence). CDR3 length: 14 residues. V was cut by 0 bases and J by 5 bases, with 10 bases left in between. As DNA, the CDR3 is TGTGCCTGGAGTGTACGTAGAGTTACCGGGGAGCTGTTTTTT. It is translated as CAWSVRRVTGELFF.

The chain couples TRBV10-3 to TRBJ2-1; TRBD2 matches at 13 bases. Germline V gene sequence: CDR1 ENHRY, CDR2 SYGVKD. The CDR3 is 17 residues long. The V and J ends lost 5 bases and 4 bases, in that order; junction bases with no gene match: 8. The CDR3 is CAISPPLLAGGYNEQFF. CDR3 nucleotides: TGTGCCATCAGTCCACCGCTACTAGCGGGAGGGTACAATGAGCAGTTCTTC.

The rearrangement joins TRBV6-1 to TRBJ1-2; D unclear. Germline CDR1 is MNHNS and CDR2 is SASEGT. The ends were cut back, 10 bases at V and 8 bases at J, with 23 bases in the middle. The length of the CDR3 is 14 residues. CDR3: CAIQITAGLGGYTF. In nucleotides, the CDR3 is TGTGCCATACAAATAACCGCGGGGTTGGGGGGCTACACCTTC.

The chain links TRBV5-1 to TRBJ2-3; 9 bases line up with TRBD2. Trimming removed 4 bases from V and 4 bases from J; junction bases left unmatched: 4. The CDR3 contains 14 residues. Germline V gene data show CDR1 as SGHRS and CDR2 as YFSETQ. Here the CDR3 reads CASSKGLAPDTQYF. The CDR3, as DNA: TGCGCCAGCAGCAAGGGACTAGCCCCAGATACGCAGTATTTT.

The chain joins TRBV7-8 to TRBJ2-1; TRBD2 aligns across 12 bases. V gave up 2 bases and J gave up 9 bases; unmatched junction bases: 5. In germline, CDR1 is SGHVS, CDR2 FQNEAQ. This CDR3 comprises 15 residues. CDR3 protein: CASSLLAGGPGEQFF. In DNA, the CDR3 is TGTGCCAGCAGCTTACTAGCGGGGGGGCCGGGTGAGCAGTTCTTC. Drawing the rest from reference TRBV7-8 and TRBJ2-1, the complete variable domain is GAGVSQSPRYKVAKRGQDVALRCDPISGHVSLFWYQQALGQGPEFLTYFQNEAQLDKSGLPSDRFFAERPEGSVSTLKIQRTQQEDSAVYLCASSLLAGGPGEQFFGPGTRLTVL.

The chain is built from TRBV6-6 and TRBJ2-7, with TRBD2 matching 10 bases. The junction had 7 bases not matched to a gene; V was cut back by 6 bases and J by 5 bases. Germline V gene lookup returns CDR1 MNHNY and CDR2 SVGAGI (reference sequence). The CDR3 covers 14 residues. The CDR3 is CASRLLAGINEQYF. The CDR3 DNA reads as TGTGCCAGCAGACTACTAGCGGGAATAAACGAGCAGTACTTC.

The chain couples TRBV25-1 to TRBJ2-7; 13 nucleotides agree with TRBD2. CDR1 and CDR2 from the germline V gene are MGHDK and SYGVNS. J was trimmed by 4 bases and V by 8 bases; bases with no gene match: 2. The CDR3 has 13 residues. The CDR3 nucleotides are TGTGCCAGCGCGACTAGCGGGGGGTACGAGCAGTACTTC. It specifies CASATSGGYEQYF.

The V gene is TRBV7-6, the J gene TRBJ2-7; 15 positions match TRBD2. Germline V gene lookup returns CDR1 SGHVS and CDR2 FNYEAQ. V shed 5 bases, J shed 7 bases, and the junction held 3 bases outside the gene matches. This CDR3 is 14 amino acids long. The CDR3, as DNA: TGTGCCAGCAGCCCAGGACTAGCGGGGGGGGAGCAGTACTTC. This encodes CASSPGLAGGEQYF.

This sequence joins TRBV4-1 and TRBJ2-5; 12 nucleotides agree with TRBD2. V was pared by 1 base and J by 3 bases, with 6 bases of the junction left unmatched. The CDR3 totals 17 residues. Germline CDR1 MGHRA, CDR2 YSYEKL. CDR3: CASSQAPRLAGEETQYF. The CDR3, as DNA: TGCGCCAGCAGCCAAGCCCCTAGACTAGCGGGAGAAGAGACCCAGTACTTC.

This clone turned up a few times. The chain couples TRBV18 to TRBJ1-2; D remains unclear. This CDR3 has 15 amino acids. Trimming took off 5 bases at V and 2 bases at J, with 15 bases between the two ends. Germline CDR1 KGHSH, CDR2 LQKENI. The CDR3 bases are TGTGCCAGCTCAACGGGAGCCTCCCCCAACTATGGCTACACCTTC. This encodes CASSTGASPNYGYTF.

The J gene is TRBJ1-5, the V gene TRBV18; 7 bases are a match to TRBD1. Germline values: CDR1 KGHSH, CDR2 LQKENI. V lost 6 bases to trimming and J lost 3 bases; unmatched junction nucleotides: 5. This CDR3 has 14 amino acids. The CDR3 region has the DNA TGTGCCAGCTCGGTAACAGGGGACAATCAGCCCCAGCATTTT. As protein: CASSVTGDNQPQHF.

The rearrangement uses TRBV18 and TRBJ2-7; D might be TRBD2 (6 bases). The CDR3 runs 12 residues. Trimming pared 4 bases from V and 6 bases from J, leaving 10 bases between. The germline V gene encodes CDR1 KGHSH and CDR2 LQKENI. CDR3 sequence: CASSQTSFEQYF. The CDR3 DNA reads as TGTGCCAGCTCACAAACTAGCTTCGAGCAGTACTTC.

The chain links TRBV30 to TRBJ2-2; 14 positions match TRBD2. Germline assignment: CDR1 GTSNPN and CDR2 SVGIG (reference sequence). Trimming removed 2 bases from V and 6 bases from J; junction bases left unmatched: 5. CDR3 length equals 16 residues. CDR3 sequence: CAWSKGLAGVSGELFF. In DNA form, the CDR3 reads TGTGCCTGGAGTAAGGGACTAGCGGGAGTTTCCGGGGAGCTGTTTTTT.

The CDR3: CASWGLADYEQYF. The CDR3 DNA sequence: TGTGCCAGTTGGGGACTAGCCGACTACGAGCAGTACTTC. The chain combines TRBV2 with TRBJ2-7; 9 bases align to TRBD2. The germline gives CDR1 SNHLY, CDR2 FYNNEI. J lost 3 bases, V lost 9 bases, and 6 bases had no gene match. The CDR3 contains 13 residues.

The rearrangement joins TRBV30 to TRBJ2-7; maybe TRBD2 (5 bases). Germline values: CDR1 GTSNPN, CDR2 SVGIG (reference sequence). Trimming took off 2 bases at V and 5 bases at J, with 19 bases between the two ends. There are 15 residues in the CDR3. DNA of the CDR3: TGTGCCTGGAGTTCTAGAGGGATACCTGCGGACGAGCAGTACTTC. It codes for CAWSSRGIPADEQYF.

The chain joins TRBV9 to TRBJ1-1; unclear D gene. CDR1 SGDLS and CDR2 YYNGEE come from the germline V gene. The V and J ends lost 0 bases and 1 base respectively, with 10 bases between them. The CDR3 totals 15 residues. The CDR3 reads CASSVDGSRNTEAFF. The CDR3 DNA reads TGTGCCAGCAGCGTAGATGGGAGTCGGAACACTGAAGCTTTCTTT.

This clone was observed a few times. The chain is built from TRBV6-1 and TRBJ1-5; 8 positions match TRBD1. The trim removed 5 bases at V and 5 bases at J, leaving 2 bases unmatched. This CDR3 is 13 amino acids long. The germline CDR1 and CDR2 sequences are MNHNS and SASEGT. The CDR3: CASSSDRDQPQHF. The CDR3 coding sequence is TGTGCCAGCAGTTCGGACAGGGATCAGCCCCAGCATTTT.